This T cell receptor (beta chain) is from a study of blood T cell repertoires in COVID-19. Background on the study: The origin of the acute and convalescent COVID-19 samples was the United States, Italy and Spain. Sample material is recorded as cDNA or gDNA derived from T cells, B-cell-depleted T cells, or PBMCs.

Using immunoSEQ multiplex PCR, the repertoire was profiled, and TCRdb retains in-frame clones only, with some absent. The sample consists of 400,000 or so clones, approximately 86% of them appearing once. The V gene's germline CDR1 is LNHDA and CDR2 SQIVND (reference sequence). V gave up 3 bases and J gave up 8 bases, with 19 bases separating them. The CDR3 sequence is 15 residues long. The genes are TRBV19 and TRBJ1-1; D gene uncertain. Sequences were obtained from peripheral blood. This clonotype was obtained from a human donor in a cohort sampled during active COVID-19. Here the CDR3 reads CASSMRRFARPEAFF. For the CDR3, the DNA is TGTGCCAGTAGTATGCGGAGATTTGCCAGACCAGAAGCTTTCTTT. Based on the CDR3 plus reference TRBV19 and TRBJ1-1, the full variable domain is DGGITQSPKYLFRKEGQNVTLSCEQNLNHDAMYWYRQDPGQGLRLIYYSQIVNDFQKGDIAEGYSVSREKKESFPLTVTSAQKNPTAFYLCASSMRRFARPEAFFGQGTRLTVV.